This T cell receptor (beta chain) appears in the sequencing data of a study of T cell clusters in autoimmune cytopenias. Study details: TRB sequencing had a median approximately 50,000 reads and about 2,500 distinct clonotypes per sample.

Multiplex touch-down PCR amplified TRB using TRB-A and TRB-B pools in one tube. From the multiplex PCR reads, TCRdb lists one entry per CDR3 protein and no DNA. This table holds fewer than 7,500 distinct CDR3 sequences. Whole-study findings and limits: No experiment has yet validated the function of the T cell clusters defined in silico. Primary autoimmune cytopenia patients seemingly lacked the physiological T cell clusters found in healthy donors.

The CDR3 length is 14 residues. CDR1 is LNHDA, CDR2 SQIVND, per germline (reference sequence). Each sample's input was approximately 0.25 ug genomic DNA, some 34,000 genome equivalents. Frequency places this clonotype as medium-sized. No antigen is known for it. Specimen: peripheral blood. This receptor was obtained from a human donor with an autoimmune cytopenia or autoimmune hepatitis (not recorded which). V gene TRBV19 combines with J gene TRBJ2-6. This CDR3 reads CASSTGPGANVLTF.